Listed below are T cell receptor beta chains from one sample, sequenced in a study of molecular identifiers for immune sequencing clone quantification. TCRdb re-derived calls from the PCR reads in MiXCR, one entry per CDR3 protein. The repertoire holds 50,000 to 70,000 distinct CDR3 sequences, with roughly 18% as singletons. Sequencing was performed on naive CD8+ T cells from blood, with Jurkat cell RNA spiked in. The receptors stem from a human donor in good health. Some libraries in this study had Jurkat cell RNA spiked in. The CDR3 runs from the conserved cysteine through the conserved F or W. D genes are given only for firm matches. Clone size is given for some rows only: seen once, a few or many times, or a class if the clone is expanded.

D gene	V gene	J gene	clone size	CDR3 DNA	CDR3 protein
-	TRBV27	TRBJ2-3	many	TGTGCCAGCAGTTCATCTGTCGGGGTGGCGGGACCGAGTCTTAGCACAGATACGCAGTATTTT	CASSSSVGVAGPSLSTDTQYF
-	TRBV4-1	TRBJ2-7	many	TGCGCCAGCAGCCATAACCGGGACGCCCTCGACCAGTACTTC	CASSHNRDALDQYF
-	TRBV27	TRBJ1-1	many	TGTGCCAGCAGTTTTTATCGGGACCCCCGTGGCAGGGCGAACACTGAAGCTTTCTTT	CASSFYRDPRGRANTEAFF
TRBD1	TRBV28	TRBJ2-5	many	TGTGCCAGCAATTTTAGGGACAGGGATTTGGAGACCCAGTACTTC	CASNFRDRDLETQYF
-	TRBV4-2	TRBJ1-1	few	TGTGCCAGCAGCCAAGTGTATCGGGGGGGGACCACTGAAGCTTTCTTT	CASSQVYRGGTTEAFF
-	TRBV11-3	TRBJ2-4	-	TGTGCCAGCAGCTCAGGGGACATTCAGTACTTC	CASSSGDIQYF
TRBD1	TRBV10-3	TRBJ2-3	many	TGTGCCATCAGTGAACATGACAGGGGAACTAGCACAGATACGCAGTATTTT	CAISEHDRGTSTDTQYF
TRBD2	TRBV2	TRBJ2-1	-	TGTGCCAGCAGTGATCCGGCGTCTAGCGGGCTGGGAGGGGAGCAGTTCTTC	CASSDPASSGLGGEQFF
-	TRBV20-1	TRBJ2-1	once	TGCAGTGCTAGAGAACCCGGGACTTCGTACAATGAGCAGTTCTTC	CSAREPGTSYNEQFF
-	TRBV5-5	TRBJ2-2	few	TGTGCCAGCAGAACGAGACCGAGAGGGAACACCGGGGAGCTGTTTTTT	CASRTRPRGNTGELFF
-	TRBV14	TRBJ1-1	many	TGTGCCAGCAGCCAAGAAATAAACAGCCCTAAAAACACTGAAGCTTTCTTT	CASSQEINSPKNTEAFF
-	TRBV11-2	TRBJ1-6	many	TGTGCCAGCAGCTCCTCCCGGGGGGGTAATTCACCCCTCCACTTT	CASSSSRGGNSPLHF
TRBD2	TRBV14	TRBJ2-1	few	TGTGCCAGCAGACCCCATCCGGGACTAGCGTCGGGTATCTCCTACAATGAGCAGTTCTTC	CASRPHPGLASGISYNEQFF
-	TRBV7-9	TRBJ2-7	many	TGTGCCAGCAGCTTAGATAGTGGGCCTGACTACGAGCAGTACTTC	CASSLDSGPDYEQYF
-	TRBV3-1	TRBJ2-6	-	TGTGCCAGCAGCCTAGGGATTCAAACAGGCTCTGGGGCCACCGTCCTGACTTTC	CASSLGIQTGSGATVLTF
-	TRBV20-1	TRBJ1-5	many	TGCAGTGCTAGAGATCGCGGGGATAGCAATCAGCCCCAGCATTTT	CSARDRGDSNQPQHF
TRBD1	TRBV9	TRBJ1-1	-	TGTGCCAGCAGCCCGACAGGGGGGAACACTGAAGCTTTCTTT	CASSPTGGNTEAFF
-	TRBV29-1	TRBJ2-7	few	TGCAGCGTTACCTCGAGATCCTACGAGCAGTACTTC	CSVTSRSYEQYF
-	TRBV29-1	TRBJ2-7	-	TGCAGCGTTGAAACGACAGGCCCCTACGAGCAGTACTTC	CSVETTGPYEQYF
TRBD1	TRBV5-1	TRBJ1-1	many	TGCGCCAGCAGCGGATTAACAGGGGGCGAAACTGAAGCTTTCTTT	CASSGLTGGETEAFF
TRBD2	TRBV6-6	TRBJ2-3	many	TGTGCCGCGGGAGTCGCAGATACGCAGTATTTT	CAAGVADTQYF
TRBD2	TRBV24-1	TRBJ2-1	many	TGTGCCACCAGTGACCCCGCGGGAGAGAGGGACAATGAGCAGTTCTTC	CATSDPAGERDNEQFF
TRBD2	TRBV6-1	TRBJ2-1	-	TGTGCCAGCAGTGAATTTGTGGCTAGCGGGACATTGTTGAATGAGCAGTTCTTC	CASSEFVASGTLLNEQFF
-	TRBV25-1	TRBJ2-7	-	TGTGCCAGCGGCTGGGACGAGCAGTACTTC	CASGWDEQYF
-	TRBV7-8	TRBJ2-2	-	TGTGCCAGCAGCTTCGGAAGGGAACATATTAACACCGGGGAGCTGTTTTTT	CASSFGREHINTGELFF
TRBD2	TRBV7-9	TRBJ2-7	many	TGTGCCAGCAGTCCGACGGGGGGATTGGGGGAGCAGTACTTC	CASSPTGGLGEQYF
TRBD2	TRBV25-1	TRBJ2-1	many	TGTGCCAGCAGTGAATTCCTAGCGGACCCTCACAATGAGCAGTTCTTC	CASSEFLADPHNEQFF
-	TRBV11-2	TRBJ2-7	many	TGTGCCAGCAGCTTATGGAGTTCGGGCGAGCAGTACTTC	CASSLWSSGEQYF
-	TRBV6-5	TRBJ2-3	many	TGTGCCAGCAGTTCACCCCGGGACTCCCCCCCAGATACGCAGTATTTT	CASSSPRDSPPDTQYF
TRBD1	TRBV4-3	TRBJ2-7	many	TGCGCCAGCGGCCAAGGGACAGGCCGGGGCGACGAGCAGTACTTC	CASGQGTGRGDEQYF
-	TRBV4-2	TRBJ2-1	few	TGTGCCAGCAGCCAAGGAAGCGGGTTTATATTTGGAGATTTCAATGAGCAGTTCTTC	CASSQGSGFIFGDFNEQFF
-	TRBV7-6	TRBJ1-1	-	TGTGCCAGCAGCTTAGGGCCACGGGACATATACACTAAAGCTTCCTTT	CASSLGPRDIYTKASF
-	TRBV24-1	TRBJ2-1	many	TGTGCCACCAGTGATTTGGGAGGGTACAATGAGCAGTTCTTC	CATSDLGGYNEQFF
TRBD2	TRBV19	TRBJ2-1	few	TGTGCCAGTAGTATTTTCGGGGGGAATTACAATGAGCAGTTCTTC	CASSIFGGNYNEQFF
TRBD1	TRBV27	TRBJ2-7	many	TGTGCCAGCAGTTCGGGACAGGGGTACGAGCAGTACTTC	CASSSGQGYEQYF
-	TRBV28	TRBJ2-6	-	TGTGCCAGCAGCCAACAGGGACCCACTGGGGCCAACGTCCTGACTTTC	CASSQQGPTGANVLTF
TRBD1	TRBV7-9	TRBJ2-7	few	TGTGCCAGCAGCTCAGGTTCCGGGACAGAAAACTACGGGCAGTACTTC	CASSSGSGTENYGQYF
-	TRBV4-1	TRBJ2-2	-	TGCGCCAGCAGCCAAGATCGGTTGGGCACCGGGGAGCTGTTTTTT	CASSQDRLGTGELFF
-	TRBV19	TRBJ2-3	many	TGTGCCAGTAGTGCTTCCTACTTCGATGGTTCAGATACGCAGTATTTT	CASSASYFDGSDTQYF
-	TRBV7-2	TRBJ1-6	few	TGTGCCAGCAGCTATAGACAGGCCCTGCCTTCACCCCTCCACTTT	CASSYRQALPSPLHF
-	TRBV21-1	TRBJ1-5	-	TGTGCCAGCAGCAATTTGTACGGGGGGCTACAGCCCCAGCATTTT	CASSNLYGGLQPQHF
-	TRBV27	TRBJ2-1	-	TGTGCCAGCAGCCTTACCGGGACCAACTACAATGAGCAGTTCTTC	CASSLTGTNYNEQFF
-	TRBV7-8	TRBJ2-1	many	TGTGCCAGCAGCTCCCACCAGGGAGGCAATGAGCAGTTCTTC	CASSSHQGGNEQFF
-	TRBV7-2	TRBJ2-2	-	TGTGCCAGCAGCTCCATGGGGGGGCTGTTTTTT	CASSSMGGLFF
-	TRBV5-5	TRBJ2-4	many	TGTGCCAGCAGCTTGGATTTATCCTCCCTTCAGTACTTC	CASSLDLSSLQYF
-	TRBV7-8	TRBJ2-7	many	TGTGCCAGCAGCCCCCACTCCTACGAGCAGTACTTC	CASSPHSYEQYF
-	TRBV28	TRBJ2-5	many	TGTGCCAGCAGTTTAGGCGCAGGGATAGAGACCCAGTACTTC	CASSLGAGIETQYF